This TCR beta chain is drawn from a study of blood T cell repertoires in COVID-19. The CDR3 runs 16 residues. CDR1 and CDR2 from the germline V gene are LNHDA and SQIVND (reference sequence). V dropped 5 bases and J dropped 4 bases, with 17 bases sitting between them. Original data processing: Researchers report that nucleated cell counts were estimated from reference gene primer amplification. Measured with immunoSEQ multiplex PCR; TCRdb has only the in-frame clones, and not every one. V and J calls and clone size are those listed in that table; D and trimming were worked out from the DNA. The data hold some 93,000 clones, with less than 90% observed a single time.

The clonotype was recovered from a man aged 55 to 70 with acute or convalescent COVID-19. Sequenced: peripheral blood. V and J are TRBV19 and TRBJ2-2; TRBD2 might be the D (7 bases). This chain's CDR3 is CASSPRRGGGTGELFF. The CDR3 DNA reads TGTGCCAGTAGTCCCCGAAGGGGGGGAGGCACCGGGGAGCTGTTTTTT. The full variable domain, in which reference TRBV19 and TRBJ2-2 provide the parts outside the CDR3, is DGGITQSPKYLFRKEGQNVTLSCEQNLNHDAMYWYRQDPGQGLRLIYYSQIVNDFQKGDIAEGYSVSREKKESFPLTVTSAQKNPTAFYLCASSPRRGGGTGELFFGEGSRLTVL.